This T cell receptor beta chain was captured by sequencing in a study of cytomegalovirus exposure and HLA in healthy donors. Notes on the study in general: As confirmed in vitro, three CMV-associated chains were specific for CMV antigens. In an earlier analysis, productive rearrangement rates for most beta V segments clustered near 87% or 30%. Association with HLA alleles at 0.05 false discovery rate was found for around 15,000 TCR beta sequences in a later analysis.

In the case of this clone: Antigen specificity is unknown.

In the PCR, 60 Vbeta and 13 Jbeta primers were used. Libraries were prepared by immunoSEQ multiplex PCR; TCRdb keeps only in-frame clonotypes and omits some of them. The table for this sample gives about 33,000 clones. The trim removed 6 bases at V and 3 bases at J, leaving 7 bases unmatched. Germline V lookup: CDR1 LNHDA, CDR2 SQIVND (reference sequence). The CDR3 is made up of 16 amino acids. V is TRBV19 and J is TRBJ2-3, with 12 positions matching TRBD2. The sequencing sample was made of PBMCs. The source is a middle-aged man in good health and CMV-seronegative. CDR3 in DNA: TGTGCCAGTAGCCCGACTAGCGGGAGAATGACAGATACGCAGTATTTT. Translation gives CASSPTSGRMTDTQYF. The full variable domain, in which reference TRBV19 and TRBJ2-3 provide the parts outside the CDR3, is DGGITQSPKYLFRKEGQNVTLSCEQNLNHDAMYWYRQDPGQGLRLIYYSQIVNDFQKGDIAEGYSVSREKKESFPLTVTSAQKNPTAFYLCASSPTSGRMTDTQYFGPGTRLTVL.